This T cell receptor (beta chain) was sequenced in a study of blood T cell repertoires in COVID-19. Overall study: Collection of acute and convalescent COVID-19 samples took place in the United States, Italy and Spain. PBMCs, B-cell-depleted T cells, or T cells provided the cDNA or gDNA that made up the material.

The ends were cut back, 4 bases at V and 0 bases at J, with 12 bases in the middle. Germline V gives CDR1 MDHEN, CDR2 SYDVKM. This CDR3 has 16 amino acids. This table comes from immunoSEQ multiplex PCR, and its TCRdb copy is limited to in-frame clones, with some not included. The data hold roughly 130,000 clones, with approximately 83% observed a single time. This clone has at least ten counts. The clonotype comes from a man in his forties with active or convalescent COVID-19. Sequencing input: peripheral blood. The chain couples TRBV28 to TRBJ1-4; maybe TRBD1 (5 bases). CDR3 nucleotides: TGTGCCAGCAGTTCCTACTCGACAGCAACTAATGAAAAACTGTTTTTT. Protein product: CASSSYSTATNEKLFF.